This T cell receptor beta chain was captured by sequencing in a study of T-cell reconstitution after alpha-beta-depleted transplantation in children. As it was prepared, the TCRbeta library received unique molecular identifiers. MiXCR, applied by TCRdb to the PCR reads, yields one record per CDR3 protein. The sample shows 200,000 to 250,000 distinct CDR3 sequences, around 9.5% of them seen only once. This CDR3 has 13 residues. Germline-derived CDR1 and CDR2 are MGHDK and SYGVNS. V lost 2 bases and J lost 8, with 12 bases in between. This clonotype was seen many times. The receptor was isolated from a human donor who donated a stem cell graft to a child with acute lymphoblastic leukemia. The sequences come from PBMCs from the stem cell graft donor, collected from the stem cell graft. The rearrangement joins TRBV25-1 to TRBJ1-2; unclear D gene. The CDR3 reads CASSEPHTPGYTF. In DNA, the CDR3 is TGTGCCAGCAGTGAACCCCACACCCCGGGCTACACCTTC.